This TCR beta chain was captured by sequencing in a study of blood T cells in healthy people across ages (dated by TCRdb to 2014 to 2015). As for the study more broadly: Template switching captured roughly one uniquely barcoded TCR beta cDNA molecule per two T cells in model experiments. The study measured age-related changes in TCR beta repertoire diversity using deep sequencing normalized with unique cDNA molecular identifiers. To avoid experimental bias, donors of different ages were distributed randomly across sequencing lanes. The study analyzed two additional independent replicas of 1 million unique cDNA reads from the same blood draw for two donors, one aged 18 to 30 and one aged 80 or older. The donors were divided into four age groups: young (average approximately 16 years), middle-aged (roughly 40), aged (62) and long-lived (82). Results the study describes overall, beyond this receptor: Because donor CMV infection status was unknown, age-related changes in expanded clonotypes were potentially confounded. A strong correlation was found between observed TCR beta diversity and the percentage of naive T cells measured by flow cytometry. Total diversity estimates from one million sequenced T cells were considered lower bounds and underestimates. Bulk unsorted PBMC profiling prevented conclusive comparison of naive and antigen-experienced compartments. The long-lived group showed more naive CD4+ T cells, fewer expanded clones and increased TCR diversity than the aged group, suggesting age selection. As age increased, observed TCR beta diversity per million T cells dropped in a roughly linear way, and a significant reduction was already evident by age 40.

Ends trimmed: V by 5 bases, J by 3 bases; bases unmatched to a gene: 9. There are 15 amino acids in the CDR3, from cysteine to phenylalanine inclusive. The retained sequence is limited to the CDR3, 45 bases, with the frame set at the first base. The germline V gene encodes CDR1 SGHRS and CDR2 YFSETQ. The donors were 40 or so Caucasian individuals from Russia, aged 6 to 90 years, who were systemically healthy. Around 10 milliliters of peripheral blood were drawn from each donor into EDTA-treated Vacutainer tubes. Ficoll-Paque density-gradient centrifugation was used to isolate PBMCs, with at least 7 million obtained per sample. Trizol reagent was used to extract total RNA from the PBMCs, yielding at least 5.5 micrograms per sample. Naive CD45RAhigh/CD27high T cell percentages were measured by flow cytometry on a PBMC aliquot from every donor. The library was produced with 5' RACE. Sequencing relied on an Illumina HiSeq 2500. A second PCR of 7 to 11 cycles was performed with a sample-barcoded 5' primer and a J-beta primer mix. Each TCR beta cDNA molecule received a unique molecular identifier from a template-switch 5' adaptor carrying 12 random nucleotides. Each sample yielded at least 3 million CDR3-containing paired-end reads. First-strand cDNA synthesis was performed from all RNA using the Mint cDNA synthesis kit, with priming by a TRBC-specific oligonucleotide. Following uracil-DNA glycosylase treatment, a first 18-cycle PCR with universal primers M1SS and BC2_uni_R was performed on all cDNA. The study's own analysis went as follows. Each sample was normalized by randomly selecting 1 million high-quality reads, each carrying a distinct molecular identifier. Instead of being binned into consensus sequences, reads with shared molecular identifiers were discarded. CDR3 identification, clonotype clustering and error correction used MiTCR with a Q25 quality threshold and the strictest error-elimination algorithm. Lower-bound total TCR beta diversity was estimated with a nonparametric unseen species model using Euler transformation. Through fastp at Q25 and MiXCR, TCRdb rebuilt clones from the public reads, retaining in-frame beta chains. CDR3 protein duplicates are merged, each entry listing the most common genes and DNA. V and J calls and clone size were set by TCRdb, not the authors. The sample includes 1.4 million or so distinct CDR3 sequences, with approximately 43% observed a single time. The ten largest make up about 4.1% of the sample.

This clonotype has just a few counts. This receptor's antigen is unknown. Within one base of it there is no much larger clone, and no base qualities were kept. Here the chain combines TRBV5-1 and TRBJ2-3; TRBD1 agrees with 7 junctional bases. This TCR was sampled from a woman younger than 30 in good health. Sequencing was done on a sample of blood. The CDR3 reads CASSPGTVATDTQYF. The DNA sequence reads TGCGCCAGCAGTCCCGGGACAGTGGCTACAGATACGCAGTATTTT.